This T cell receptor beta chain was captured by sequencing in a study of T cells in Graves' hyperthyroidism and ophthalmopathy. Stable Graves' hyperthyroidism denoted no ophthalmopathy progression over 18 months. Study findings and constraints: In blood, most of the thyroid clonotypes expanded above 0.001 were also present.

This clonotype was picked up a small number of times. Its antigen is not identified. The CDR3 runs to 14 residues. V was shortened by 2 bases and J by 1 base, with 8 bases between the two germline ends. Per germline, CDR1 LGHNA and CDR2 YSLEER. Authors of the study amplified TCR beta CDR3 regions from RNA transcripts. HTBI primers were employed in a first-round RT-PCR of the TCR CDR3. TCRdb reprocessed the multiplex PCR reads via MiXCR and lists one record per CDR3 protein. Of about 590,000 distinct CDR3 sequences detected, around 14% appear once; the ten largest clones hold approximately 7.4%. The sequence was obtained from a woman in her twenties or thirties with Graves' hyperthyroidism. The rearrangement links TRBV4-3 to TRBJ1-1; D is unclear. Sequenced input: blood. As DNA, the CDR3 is TGCGCCAGCAGCCAAATCGGAGGGAACACTGAAGCTTTCTTT. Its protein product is CASSQIGGNTEAFF.